Presented here are 27 T cell receptor beta chains from one specimen sequenced in a study of blood T cell repertoires in COVID-19 (dated by TCRdb to 2019 to 2021). The library was generated by the immunoSEQ multiplex PCR assay. TCRdb retrieved this table from immuneACCESS and kept in-frame rearrangements only. Not all clones are present; in checked studies, unresolved V genes account for under half, and no reason is known for the remainder. The sample table shows about 280,000 clones, and approximately 90% are seen once. About 4.2% of the sample rests with the top ten. Sequences were obtained from peripheral blood. These receptors were obtained from a middle-aged man with acute or convalescent COVID-19.

CDR3 sequence reads: CAISTGADIPYEQYF. The CDR3 region has the DNA TGTGCCATCAGTACAGGCGCAGACATCCCCTACGAGCAGTACTTC. V gene TRBV10-3 combines with J gene TRBJ2-7; possible D gene TRBD1, 5 bases. The germline V and J ends were trimmed by 5 bases and 2 bases, with 16 bases remaining between them. The CDR3 is 15 residues long. Per germline, CDR1 ENHRY and CDR2 SYGVKD.

V usage is TRBV7-3 and J usage is TRBJ1-2; D gene ambiguous. V lost 3 bases and J 8 bases, leaving 13 bases between the germline ends. The CDR3 runs 13 residues. Germline CDR1 SGHTA, CDR2 FQGTGA. CDR3 in DNA: TGTGCCAGCAGCTTGGGAGGGATTCAGGGCTACACCTTC. This encodes CASSLGGIQGYTF.

The CDR3 sequence is CASRVTPAGNQPQHF. CDR3 sequence (DNA): TGTGCCAGCAGAGTGACCCCAGCGGGCAATCAGCCCCAGCATTTT. The chain carries TRBV27 and TRBJ1-5; unclear D gene. Germline CDR1 MNHEY, CDR2 SMNVEV (reference sequence). V was pared by 6 bases and J by 2 bases, with 14 bases between. The length of the CDR3 is 15 residues.

The chain employs TRBV6-1 and TRBJ2-1; TRBD1 might be the D (5 bases). Germline V gene sequence: CDR1 MNHNS, CDR2 SASEGT. The CDR3 contains 17 residues. Trimming took 2 bases from V and 7 from J, leaving 21 bases between them. CDR3 loop: CASSESIRGPAENEQFF. As DNA, the CDR3 is TGTGCCAGCAGTGAATCCATAAGGGGCCCGGCGGAAAATGAGCAGTTCTTC.

Note on this clone: This same CDR3 is encoded by further DNA sequences in the sample. The CDR3 region has the DNA TGTGCCAGCAGTTATAAAGGGGGCGGCTATGGCTACACCTTC. It translates to CASSYKGGGYGYTF. V is TRBV6-5 and J is TRBJ1-2, with 7 positions matching TRBD1. Germline V CDR1 and CDR2: MNHEY, SVGAGI. There are 14 residues in the CDR3. Trimming at V came to 3 bases and at J to 4 bases, leaving 5 bases not matched to a gene.

This clone came up a few times. The rearrangement uses TRBV7-8 and TRBJ1-1; 8 positions match TRBD1. Germline-derived CDR1 and CDR2 are SGHVS and FQNEAQ. The CDR3 runs to 16 residues. V was clipped by 5 bases and J by 4 bases; unmatched bases: 12. CDR3 nucleotides: TGTGCCAGCAGCCATCGACAGGGGTACGGGAGCACTGAAGCTTTCTTT. Protein product: CASSHRQGYGSTEAFF.

The chain uses TRBV24-1 and TRBJ1-2; 8 bases align to TRBD1. The trim removed 4 bases at V and 4 bases at J, leaving 4 bases unmatched. The CDR3 covers 14 residues. The germline gives CDR1 KGHDR, CDR2 SFDVKD. The CDR3 DNA is TGTGCCACCAGTGACAGGGGGCTTGGCTATGGCTACACCTTC. The encoded protein is CATSDRGLGYGYTF.

The V gene is TRBV2, the J gene TRBJ1-6; D remains unclear. The CDR3 loop spans 16 amino acids. Germline CDR1 reads SNHLY; CDR2 reads FYNNEI. Deletions cut 6 bases from V and 6 bases from J, with 18 bases between. The CDR3 loop is CASRPSRGGFNSPLHF. As DNA, the CDR3 is TGTGCCAGCAGACCGTCACGAGGAGGTTTTAATTCACCCCTCCACTTT.

J is TRBJ1-1 and V is TRBV29-1; tentatively, D is TRBD1 (5 bases). Germline V CDR1 and CDR2: SQVTM, ANQGSEA. V shed 4 bases and J shed 0 bases, with 15 bases lying between them. The CDR3 is 15 residues long. The CDR3 coding sequence is TGCAGCGTTGCCCCAATCGACAGCATGAACACTGAAGCTTTCTTT. Translated: CSVAPIDSMNTEAFF.

The chain combines TRBV5-4 with TRBJ1-1; 7 bases map to TRBD1. Trimming removed 5 bases from V and 2 bases from J; junction bases left unmatched: 6. The CDR3 consists of 14 residues. Germline V gene sequence: CDR1 SGHNT, CDR2 YYREEE (reference sequence). This CDR3 reads CASSTGAPNTEAFF. CDR3 DNA: TGTGCCAGCAGTACAGGGGCCCCTAACACTGAAGCTTTCTTT.

The chain recombines TRBV9 with TRBJ1-3; possibly TRBD1 for D (6 bases). With 2 bases removed from V and 2 bases from J, the gap between germline ends came to 14 bases. Germline-derived CDR1 and CDR2 are SGDLS and YYNGEE. The CDR3 has 16 amino acids. The CDR3 DNA reads TGTGCCAGCAGCGTGTCAGGGGACAATACTGGAAACACCATATATTTT. Amino acid sequence: CASSVSGDNTGNTIYF. Full variable domain (missing parts from reference TRBV9 and TRBJ1-3): DSGVTQTPKHLITATGQRVTLRCSPRSGDLSVYWYQQSLDQGLQFLIQYYNGEERAKGNILERFSAQQFPDLHSELNLSSLELGDSALYFCASSVSGDNTGNTIYFGEGSWLTVV.

With regard to this clone: A junction end diverges from the germline sequence, so it may reflect a read error. The chain employs TRBV28 and TRBJ1-1; possible D gene TRBD1, 6 bases. Germline assignment: CDR1 MDHEN and CDR2 SYDVKM. The CDR3 is made up of 11 amino acids. CDR3 region: CASSSKTGPLF. The CDR3 DNA sequence: TGTGCCAGCAGTTCGAAAACAGGGCCCCTTTTT.

The V call is TRBV5-1, the J call TRBJ1-4; no clear D. In germline, CDR1 is SGHRS, CDR2 YFSETQ. This CDR3 spans 15 amino acids. The V and J ends lost 4 bases and 8 bases respectively, with 18 bases between them. DNA of the CDR3: TGCGCCAGCAGCCCCCGGGGAGACATAGGGGAAAAACTGTTTTTT. The encoded protein is CASSPRGDIGEKLFF.

The chain joins TRBV12-3 or TRBV12-4 to TRBJ2-1, with unresolved D. Trimming took off 6 bases at V and 7 bases at J, with 7 bases between the two ends. This CDR3 spans 11 amino acids. The CDR3 spells CASRIGNEQFF. CDR3 coding DNA: TGTGCCAGCAGGATCGGGAATGAGCAGTTCTTC.

The gene calls are TRBV5-1 and TRBJ2-2, with D possibly TRBD2 on 6 matching bases. Trimming removed 9 bases at V and 4 bases at J, with 22 bases between. The CDR3 is 16 residues long. The V gene's germline CDR1 is SGHRS and CDR2 YFSETQ. The CDR3: CATQALASVGTGELFF. The CDR3, as DNA: TGCGCCACCCAAGCCCTCGCTAGCGTGGGCACCGGGGAGCTGTTTTTT.

The rearrangement uses TRBV2 and TRBJ1-1; D ambiguous. The CDR3 runs 14 residues. Trimming left V 4 bases short and J 1 base short, with 10 bases between. Germline V CDR1 and CDR2: SNHLY, FYNNEI. CDR3: CASSALGENTEAFF. As DNA, the CDR3 is TGTGCCAGCAGTGCCCTCGGGGAGAACACTGAAGCTTTCTTT.

CDR3 in amino acids: CASSLGEVGSGYGYTF. The DNA of the CDR3 is TGTGCCAGCAGCTTAGGGGAGGTCGGGTCCGGCTATGGCTACACCTTC. This chain connects TRBV7-9 to TRBJ1-2; no firm D call. Germline V gene data show CDR1 as SEHNR and CDR2 as FQNEAQ (reference sequence). The V end lost 1 base, the J end lost 4 bases, and 16 bases lay between the germline ends. CDR3 size: 16 residues.

The V call is TRBV6-5, the J call TRBJ2-2; D is uncertain. The CDR3 runs to 12 residues. Germline loops: CDR1 MNHEY, CDR2 SVGAGI. The V end lost 6 bases, the J end lost 5 bases, and 7 bases lay between the germline ends. CDR3: CASSLLTGELFF. The CDR3 DNA reads TGTGCCAGCAGCCTTTTAACCGGGGAGCTGTTTTTT.

The genes are TRBV15 and TRBJ2-7; 9 bases map to TRBD2. In germline, CDR1 is LNHNV, CDR2 YYDKDF (reference sequence). V was clipped by 3 bases and J by 3 bases; unmatched bases: 9. The CDR3 is 16 residues long. The CDR3 DNA sequence: TGTGCCACCAGCAGGATTAGCGGGGGACGGAACTACGAGCAGTACTTC. As protein: CATSRISGGRNYEQYF.

The chain recombines TRBV30 with TRBJ1-1; D not resolved. V was cut by 0 bases and J by 0 bases, with 8 bases left in between. The germline CDR1 and CDR2 sequences are GTSNPN and SVGIG (reference sequence). There are 14 residues in the CDR3. The CDR3 nucleotides read TGTGCCTGGAGTGTTGTAGGAGTGAACACTGAAGCTTTCTTT. Translated, it gives CAWSVVGVNTEAFF.

V is TRBV9 and J is TRBJ2-3; D gene uncertain. Germline V lookup: CDR1 SGDLS, CDR2 YYNGEE. Trimming took off 0 bases at V and 2 bases at J, with 10 bases between the two ends. The CDR3 contains 15 residues. Here the CDR3 reads CASSVGGLNTDTQYF. CDR3 bases: TGTGCCAGCAGCGTAGGTGGGCTTAACACAGATACGCAGTATTTT.

This clone has more than one count but fewer than ten. V usage is TRBV5-5 and J usage is TRBJ2-7; D gene unclear. CDR3 length: 15 residues. With 0 bases removed from V and 1 base from J, the gap between germline ends came to 11 bases. In germline, CDR1 is SGHKS, CDR2 YYEKEE (reference sequence). The chain's CDR3 is CASSLGWQNSYEQYF. The CDR3 DNA reads TGTGCCAGCAGCTTGGGGTGGCAGAATTCCTACGAGCAGTACTTC.

The chain recombines TRBV9 with TRBJ1-1; D remains unclear. Germline values: CDR1 SGDLS, CDR2 YYNGEE. This CDR3 comprises 14 residues. The V end lost 3 bases, the J end lost 3 bases, and 12 bases lay between the germline ends. CDR3 loop: CASSARRVDTEAFF. As DNA, the CDR3 is TGTGCCAGCAGCGCGAGACGGGTTGACACTGAAGCTTTCTTT.

This clone showed up just a few times. The chain uses TRBV5-6 and TRBJ2-7; TRBD2 matches at 11 bases. With 2 bases clipped from V and 7 bases from J, the junction kept 17 bases outside the gene matches. In germline, CDR1 is SGHDT, CDR2 YYEEEE. This CDR3 contains 18 residues. The CDR3 here is CASSFLASGGLSSREQYF. CDR3 in DNA: TGTGCCAGCAGCTTCTTGGCTAGCGGGGGGTTATCTTCGAGGGAGCAGTACTTC.

This clone was seen more than once but under ten times. This chain uses TRBV12-5 with TRBJ2-1, with D possibly being TRBD1 (6 bases). From germline, CDR1 is LGHNT and CDR2 FRNRAP. This CDR3 is built from 17 residues. With 2 bases removed from V and 1 base from J, the gap between germline ends came to 15 bases. In DNA form, the CDR3 reads TGTGCTAGTGGTTTGCAGGGGCTCGTGGGGTCCTACAATGAGCAGTTCTTC. It encodes CASGLQGLVGSYNEQFF.

This chain links TRBV14 with TRBJ1-2; tentative D call: TRBD1 (5 bases). The germline gives CDR1 SGHDN, CDR2 FVKESK. The V end was cut by 0 bases, the J end by 5 bases, with 16 bases between. This CDR3 is built from 16 residues. The CDR3 DNA sequence: TGTGCCAGCAGCCAAGATGACAGAAGGGTAACTTATGGCTACACCTTC. This translates into CASSQDDRRVTYGYTF.

This clone was observed a single time. J is TRBJ1-1 and V is TRBV5-1; D is uncertain. Germline CDR1 and CDR2: SGHRS and YFSETQ. The V end lost 0 bases, the J end lost 0 bases, and 12 bases lay between the germline ends. The CDR3 has 16 residues. This CDR3 reads CASSLDRPGLNTEAFF. CDR3 coding DNA: TGCGCCAGCAGCTTGGATCGGCCAGGTCTGAACACTGAAGCTTTCTTT.